This entry features one T cell receptor (beta chain) sequence. This sample is drawn from a study of blood T cell repertoires in COVID-19. How the authors handled the data: The authors estimated nucleated cell counts from reference gene primer amplification. The repertoire was sequenced with immunoSEQ multiplex PCR; TCRdb's copy has only in-frame clones and lacks some. D and trimming were read from the DNA, whereas the V and J calls and clone size are those reported in that table. Among about 270,000 clones listed, about 89% were seen once. The sequencing sample was made of peripheral blood. The origin of this receptor is a man aged 35 to 55 who had recovered from COVID-19.

For the CDR3, the DNA is TGTGCCAGCAGTGTTACGGAGGGCACTGAAGCTTTCTTT. Protein: CASSVTEGTEAFF. The J gene is TRBJ1-1, the V gene TRBV25-1, with unresolved D. This CDR3 is 13 amino acids long. Germline V lookup: CDR1 MGHDK, CDR2 SYGVNS. Deletions cut 4 bases from V and 4 bases from J, with 10 bases between. Full variable domain (missing parts from reference TRBV25-1 and TRBJ1-1): EADIYQTPRYLVIGTGKKITLECSQTMGHDKMYWYQQDPGMELHLIHYSYGVNSTEKGDLSSESTVSRIRTEHFPLTLESARPSHTSQYLCASSVTEGTEAFFGQGTRLTVV.